The TCR beta chain described here comes from a study of blood T cell repertoires in COVID-19. The repertoire was sequenced with immunoSEQ multiplex PCR; TCRdb's copy has only in-frame clones and lacks some. The sample has over 150,000 clones, about 88% seen once. Germline CDR1 reads SNHLY; CDR2 reads FYNNEI. The CDR3 consists of 14 residues. Trimming pared 4 bases from V and 3 bases from J, leaving 9 bases between. Patients from Seattle were sampled longitudinally, starting during active infection. The chain is built from TRBV2 and TRBJ2-2; D perhaps matches TRBD2 (5 bases). The receptor comes from a man aged 50 to 60 with COVID-19, enrolled during active disease. The sequenced sample was peripheral blood. CDR3 in amino acids: CASSGEQHTGELFF. The CDR3 bases are TGTGCCAGCAGTGGGGAGCAACACACCGGGGAGCTGTTTTTT.